A few counts support the clone carrying this T cell receptor (beta chain). Its target is unknown. V lost 9 bases to trimming and J lost 0 bases; unmatched junction nucleotides: 6. CDR3 length equals 15 residues. From germline, CDR1 is KGHDR and CDR2 SFDVKD. This sample is part of a study of T-cell memory formation after mild COVID-19. Study outcomes and limitations: Among CD4+ contracting clones, most were CM and EM, and CD8+ ones EMRA.

MiXCR, applied by TCRdb to the 5' RACE reads, yields one record per CDR3 protein. The repertoire holds 350,000 to 500,000 distinct CDR3 sequences, with around 18% as singletons. This chain links TRBV24-1 with TRBJ2-4; TRBD1 matches at 8 bases. The sequence was obtained from an adult woman who had mild COVID-19 (a few samples of this study predate the infection). Cell type and time point are not known. Sequencing was done on a sample of PBMCs or a T cell subset sorted from them (not recorded which). Here the CDR3 reads CATSPGGIAKNIQYF. For the CDR3, the DNA is TGTGCCACCTCGCCAGGGGGCATAGCCAAAAACATTCAGTACTTC.